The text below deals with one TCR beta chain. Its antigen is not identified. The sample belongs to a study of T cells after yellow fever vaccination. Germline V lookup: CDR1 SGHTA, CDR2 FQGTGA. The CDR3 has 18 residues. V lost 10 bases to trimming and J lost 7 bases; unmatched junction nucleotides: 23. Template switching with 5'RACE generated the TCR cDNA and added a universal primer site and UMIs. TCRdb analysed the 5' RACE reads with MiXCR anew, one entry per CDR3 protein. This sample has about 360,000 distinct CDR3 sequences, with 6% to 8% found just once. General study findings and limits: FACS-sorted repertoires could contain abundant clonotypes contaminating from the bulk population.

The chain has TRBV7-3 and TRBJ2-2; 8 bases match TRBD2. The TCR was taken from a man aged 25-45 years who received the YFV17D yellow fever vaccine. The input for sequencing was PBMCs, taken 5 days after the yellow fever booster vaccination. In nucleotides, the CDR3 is TGTGCCATCTGTCCCCAAGTCGGAGCGGGAGTGAGGAACGGGGAGCTGTTTTTT. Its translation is CAICPQVGAGVRNGELFF.